This TCR beta chain was profiled in a study of T cell responses to AZD1222 COVID-19 vaccine. Per germline, CDR1 SEHNR and CDR2 FQNEAQ (reference sequence). Trimming shortened V by 0 bases and J by 6 bases, and 17 bases separated the two germline ends. There are 16 residues in the CDR3. The data were produced by immunoSEQ multiplex PCR, yet TCRdb's version contains in-frame clones alone and is incomplete. In the table there are about 160,000 clones, roughly 90% of which are singletons. General study points: Repertoires were obtained only post-peak T cell response. The reported proportion of spike-specific TCRs targeting unmutated variant regions was nearly half. The donors showed a predominance of white British ancestry and of females, with possible underestimation of clonal diversity. Just 5 or 6 AZD1222 recipients tested seropositive at baseline.

As concerns this clone: Its antigen is as yet unknown.

The V gene is TRBV7-9, the J gene TRBJ1-2; weak D call: TRBD1 (6 bases). Material: peripheral blood, obtained 28 days after the second AZD1222 dose. The origin of this receptor is an adult who received the AZD1222 COVID-19 vaccine. CDR3 nucleotides: TGTGCCAGCAGCTTAGCTGTGGGGACACAAGGAAATGGCTACACCTTC. Translation gives CASSLAVGTQGNGYTF. Drawing the rest from reference TRBV7-9 and TRBJ1-2, the complete variable domain is DTGVSQNPRHKITKRGQNVTFRCDPISEHNRLYWYRQTLGQGPEFLTYFQNEAQLEKSRLLSDRFSAERPKGSFSTLEIQRTEQGDSAMYLCASSLAVGTQGNGYTFGSGTRLTVV.